The 13 T cell receptor beta chains listed next were all sequenced from one sample in a study of shared clonotypes between healthy human individuals. Measured with immunoSEQ multiplex PCR; TCRdb has only the in-frame clones, and not every one. The sample lists some 980,000 clones; more than 75% were seen once. Material for sequencing was memory CD4+ T cells sorted from blood. Subset defined: CD45RA-negative fraction. Every receptor here comes from a young man in good health.

Note on this clone: A far larger clone is a single base away, which makes a read error likely. This likely comes from a read error, as the CDR3 has no conserved phenylalanine or tryptophan at its end. This chain uses TRBV5-4 with TRBJ2-2; D remains unclear. V lost 2 bases, J lost 4 bases, and 9 bases lay in between. Germline CDR1 reads SGHNT; CDR2 reads YYREEE (reference sequence). This CDR3 contains 14 residues. CDR3: CASSFGTTTGELFS. In nucleotides, the CDR3 is TGTGCCAGCAGCTTTGGTACTACCACCGGGGAGCTGTTTTCT.

The chain combines TRBV25-1 with TRBJ2-4; weak D call: TRBD1 (7 bases). Germline V lookup: CDR1 MGHDK, CDR2 SYGVNS. This CDR3 contains 13 residues. V lost 2 bases to trimming and J lost 9 bases, with 11 bases between them. The CDR3 region is CASSEAGGGIQYF. CDR3 nucleotides: TGTGCCAGCAGTGAAGCAGGGGGAGGCATTCAGTACTTC.

As to this clone: This may be a read error, as it is one base from a much larger clone. The V gene is TRBV2, the J gene TRBJ1-1; D uncertain. V was trimmed by 10 bases and J by 1 base, leaving 7 bases between them. CDR3 length: 11 residues. In germline, CDR1 is SNHLY, CDR2 FYNNEI. CDR3 coding DNA: TGTGCCACCGCAGGGAACACTGAAGCTTTCTTT. Residues: CATAGNTEAFF.

The CDR3 reads CASSDLGGGRSGETQYF. In DNA form, the CDR3 reads TGCGCCAGCAGTGATCTAGGCGGGGGCCGATCAGGGGAGACCCAGTACTTC. The rearrangement uses TRBV10-2 and TRBJ2-5; D perhaps matches TRBD2 (7 bases). CDR3 length equals 17 residues. Germline V gene sequence: CDR1 WSHSY, CDR2 SAAADI. Trimming removed 3 bases from V and 5 bases from J, with 22 bases in between.

On this clone: One end of the junction does not line up with germline, which may come from a read error. V and J are TRBV7-2 and TRBJ1-5; D ambiguous. The CDR3 totals 15 residues. The germline V gene encodes CDR1 SGHTA and CDR2 FQGNSA. CDR3 amino acids: CASRLGSSSNQPQHF. Here the CDR3 DNA reads TGTGCCAGCAGGTTAGGGAGTTCGAGCAATCAGCCCCAGCATTTT. Looking up the rest from reference TRBV7-2 and TRBJ1-5 gives the full variable domain: GAGVSQSPSNKVTEKGKDVELRCDPISGHTALYWYRQSLGQGLEFLIYFQGNSAPDKSGLPSDRFSAERTGGSVSTLTIQRTQQEDSAVYLCASRLGSSSNQPQHFGDGTRLSIL.

The chain has TRBV7-9 and TRBJ2-5, with D maybe TRBD1 (6 bases). The CDR3 sequence is 15 residues long. Between the trimmed V and J ends, which lost 8 bases and 2 bases, there was a span of 18 bases. CDR1 is SEHNR and CDR2 is FQNEAQ in the germline V gene (reference sequence). The CDR3 nucleotides read TGTGCCAGCCAGAGGGCAGGGGCTTATCAAGAGACCCAGTACTTC. Translation: CASQRAGAYQETQYF.

The genes are TRBV19 and TRBJ1-1; 8 bases fit TRBD1. The CDR3 contains 13 residues. Germline lookup yields CDR1 LNHDA and CDR2 SQIVND (reference sequence). Losses at the gene ends were 3 bases for V and 4 bases for J; bases not matched to a gene: 1. This CDR3 is CASSIDRGTEAFF. The CDR3 DNA sequence: TGTGCCAGTAGTATCGACAGGGGCACTGAAGCTTTCTTT.

The rearrangement uses TRBV6-6 and TRBJ1-6, with D possibly matching TRBD1 (6 bases). The CDR3 length is 15 residues. V dropped 6 bases and J dropped 4 bases, with 13 bases sitting between them. CDR1 is MNHNY, CDR2 SVGAGI, per germline (reference sequence). DNA of the CDR3: TGTGCCAGCAGAGCTGGACAGAGATATAATTCACCCCTCCACTTT. This translates into CASRAGQRYNSPLHF.

This chain uses TRBV5-1 with TRBJ2-1; D tentatively reads TRBD1 or TRBD2 (5 bases each). Germline V gives CDR1 SGHRS, CDR2 YFSETQ. V was cut by 6 bases and J by 3 bases, with 16 bases left in between. The length of the CDR3 is 15 residues. DNA for the CDR3: TGCGCCAGCACCTCTTTGGGGACCGACTACAATGAGCAGTTCTTC. It translates to CASTSLGTDYNEQFF.

This clone has just a few counts. J is TRBJ1-6 and V is TRBV4-1; D is uncertain. This CDR3 has 15 amino acids. Trimming removed 1 base at V and 6 bases at J, with 10 bases between. Per the germline V gene, CDR1 is MGHRA and CDR2 is YSYEKL. The CDR3 DNA follows: TGCGCCAGCAGCCAAGGAACTCGGGGTAATTCACCCCTCCACTTT. Translating gives CASSQGTRGNSPLHF.

The chain is built from TRBV19 and TRBJ1-6; a possible D gene is TRBD1 (5 bases). CDR3 size: 16 residues. Trimming shortened V by 1 base and J by 10 bases, and 17 bases separated the two germline ends. Germline values: CDR1 LNHDA, CDR2 SQIVND (reference sequence). CDR3 sequence reads: CASSIGDRGKGSPLHF. The CDR3, as DNA: TGTGCCAGTAGTATAGGAGATCGGGGGAAAGGGTCACCCCTCCACTTT. Using reference TRBV19 and TRBJ1-6 for the parts outside the CDR3, the full variable domain is DGGITQSPKYLFRKEGQNVTLSCEQNLNHDAMYWYRQDPGQGLRLIYYSQIVNDFQKGDIAEGYSVSREKKESFPLTVTSAQKNPTAFYLCASSIGDRGKGSPLHFGNGTRLTVT.

This clone is a singleton in its sample. The chain joins TRBV18 to TRBJ2-3, with TRBD1 as a possible D gene (5 bases). Germline V gives CDR1 KGHSH, CDR2 LQKENI. Between the trimmed V and J ends, which lost 6 bases and 3 bases, there was a span of 13 bases. This CDR3 spans 14 amino acids. In DNA, the CDR3 is TGTGCCAGCTCGCCAGGGTTCGCAACAGATACGCAGTATTTT. This sequence encodes CASSPGFATDTQYF.

This clone was counted many times. This rearrangement joins TRBV15 to TRBJ2-7; D not certain. The CDR3 totals 13 residues. The germline V and J ends were trimmed by 0 bases and 3 bases, with 6 bases remaining between them. Germline-derived CDR1 and CDR2 are LNHNV and YYDKDF (reference sequence). The CDR3 bases are TGTGCCACCAGCAGAGAAGCATTCTACGAGCAGTACTTC. Residues: CATSREAFYEQYF.